This T cell receptor beta chain stems from a study of radiotherapy plus CTLA-4 blockade in lung cancer. Whole-study results and caveats: The authors reported that early blood T cell clone dynamics, with interferon-beta, best predicted response. The study found tumor-derived TCR clones expanded in blood after radiotherapy plus ipilimumab.

Profiling relied on immunoSEQ multiplex PCR, and the TCRdb table lists in-frame clones only, not all of them. The data show about 45,000 clones, about 70% seen once. Remarks on this clone: The antigen is unknown.

From germline, CDR1 is SGHTA and CDR2 FQGNSA. The CDR3 length is 14 residues. Trimming took 5 bases from V and 4 from J, leaving 14 bases between them. Lung cancer patients with chemo-refractory metastatic non-small-cell disease were given focal radiation plus CTLA-4 blockade with ipilimumab. This TCR derives from a human donor with non-small cell lung cancer who had a partial response to radiotherapy plus ipilimumab. The rearrangement uses TRBV7-2 and TRBJ1-2; D not certain. Here the sequenced sample was peripheral blood, taken from a patient treated with radiotherapy plus ipilimumab. Here the CDR3 DNA reads TGTGCCAGCAGCCTAGGCCGGGATTTCTATGGCTACACCTTC. It codes for CASSLGRDFYGYTF.